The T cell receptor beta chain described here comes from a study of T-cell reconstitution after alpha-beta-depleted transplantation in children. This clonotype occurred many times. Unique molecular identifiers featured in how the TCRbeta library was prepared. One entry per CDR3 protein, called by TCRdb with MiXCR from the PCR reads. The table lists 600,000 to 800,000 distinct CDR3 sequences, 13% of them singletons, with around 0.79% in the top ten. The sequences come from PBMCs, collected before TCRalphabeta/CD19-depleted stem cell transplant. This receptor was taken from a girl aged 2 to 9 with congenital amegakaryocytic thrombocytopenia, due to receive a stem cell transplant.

Here the CDR3 DNA reads TGTGCCAGCAGCCAAGATGGAGGGAATAACAATGAGCAGTTCTTC. This encodes CASSQDGGNNNEQFF. The chain recombines TRBV4-2 with TRBJ2-1; maybe TRBD2 (6 bases). V lost 0 bases and J lost 5, with 11 bases in between. The CDR3 covers 15 residues. The germline CDR1 and CDR2 sequences are LGHNA and YNFKEQ.